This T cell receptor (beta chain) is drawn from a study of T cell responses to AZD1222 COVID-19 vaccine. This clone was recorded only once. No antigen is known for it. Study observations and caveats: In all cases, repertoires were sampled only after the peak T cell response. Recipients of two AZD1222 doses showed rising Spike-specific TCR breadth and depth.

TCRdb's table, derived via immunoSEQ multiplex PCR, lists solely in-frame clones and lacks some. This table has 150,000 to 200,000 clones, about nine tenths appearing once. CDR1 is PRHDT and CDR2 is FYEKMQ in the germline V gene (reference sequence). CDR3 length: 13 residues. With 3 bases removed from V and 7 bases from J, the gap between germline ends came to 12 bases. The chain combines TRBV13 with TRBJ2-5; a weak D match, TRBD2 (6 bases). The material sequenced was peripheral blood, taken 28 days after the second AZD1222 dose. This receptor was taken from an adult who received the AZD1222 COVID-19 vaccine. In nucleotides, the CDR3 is TGTGCCAGCAGCTTGGTTGCCGGGGGGACCCAGTACTTC. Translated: CASSLVAGGTQYF.